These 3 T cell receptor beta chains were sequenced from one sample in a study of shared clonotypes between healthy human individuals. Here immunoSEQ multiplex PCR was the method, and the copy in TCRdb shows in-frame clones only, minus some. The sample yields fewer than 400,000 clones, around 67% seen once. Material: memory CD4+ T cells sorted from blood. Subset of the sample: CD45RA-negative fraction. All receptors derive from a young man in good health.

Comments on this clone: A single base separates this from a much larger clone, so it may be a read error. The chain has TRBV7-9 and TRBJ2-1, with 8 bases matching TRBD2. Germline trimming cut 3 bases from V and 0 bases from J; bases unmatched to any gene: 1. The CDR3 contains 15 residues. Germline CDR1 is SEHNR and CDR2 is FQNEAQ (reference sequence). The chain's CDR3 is CASSFSGTSYNEQFF. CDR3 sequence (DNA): TGTGCCAGCAGCTTTAGCGGGACCTCCTACAATGAGCAGTTCTTC.

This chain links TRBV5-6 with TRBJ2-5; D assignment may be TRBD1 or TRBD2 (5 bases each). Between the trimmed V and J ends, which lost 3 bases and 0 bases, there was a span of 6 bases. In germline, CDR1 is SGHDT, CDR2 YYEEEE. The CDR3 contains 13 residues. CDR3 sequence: CASSWGHQETQYF. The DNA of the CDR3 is TGTGCCAGCAGCTGGGGACACCAAGAGACCCAGTACTTC.

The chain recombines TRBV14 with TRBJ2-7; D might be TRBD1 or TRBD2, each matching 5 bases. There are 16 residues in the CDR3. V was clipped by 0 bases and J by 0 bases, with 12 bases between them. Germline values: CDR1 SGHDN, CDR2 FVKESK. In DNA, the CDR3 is TGTGCCAGCAGCCAAGATCTGATCGGGACCTCCTACGAGCAGTACTTC. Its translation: CASSQDLIGTSYEQYF.